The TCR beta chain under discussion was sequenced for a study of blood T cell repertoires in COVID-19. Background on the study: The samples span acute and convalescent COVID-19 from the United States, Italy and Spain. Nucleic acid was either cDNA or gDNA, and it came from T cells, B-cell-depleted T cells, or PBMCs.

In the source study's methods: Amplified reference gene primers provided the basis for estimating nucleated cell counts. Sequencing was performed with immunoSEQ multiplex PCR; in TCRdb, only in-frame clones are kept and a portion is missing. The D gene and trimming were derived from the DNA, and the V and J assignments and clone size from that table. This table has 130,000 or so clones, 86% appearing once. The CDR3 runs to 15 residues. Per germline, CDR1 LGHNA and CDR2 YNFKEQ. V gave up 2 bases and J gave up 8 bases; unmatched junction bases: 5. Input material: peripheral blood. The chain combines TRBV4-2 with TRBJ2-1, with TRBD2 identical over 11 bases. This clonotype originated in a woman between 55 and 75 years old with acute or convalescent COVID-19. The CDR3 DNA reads TGTGCCAGCAGCCAAATAGCGGGGGGGCTGTATGAGCAGTTCTTC. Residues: CASSQIAGGLYEQFF.